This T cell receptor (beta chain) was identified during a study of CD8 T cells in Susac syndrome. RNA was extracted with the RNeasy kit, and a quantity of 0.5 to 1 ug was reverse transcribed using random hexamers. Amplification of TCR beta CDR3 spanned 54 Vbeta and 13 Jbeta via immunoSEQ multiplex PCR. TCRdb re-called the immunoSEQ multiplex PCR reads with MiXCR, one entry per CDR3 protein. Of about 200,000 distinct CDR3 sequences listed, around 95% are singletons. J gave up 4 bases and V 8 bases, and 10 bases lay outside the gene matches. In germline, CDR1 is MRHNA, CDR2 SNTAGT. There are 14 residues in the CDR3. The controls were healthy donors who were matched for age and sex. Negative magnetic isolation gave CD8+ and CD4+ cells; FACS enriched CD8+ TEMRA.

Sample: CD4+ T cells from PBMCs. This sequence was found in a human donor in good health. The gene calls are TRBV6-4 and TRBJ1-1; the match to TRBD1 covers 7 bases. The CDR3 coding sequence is TGTGCCAGCTGCCTCGAGGCAGGGGGCACTGAAGCTTTCTTT. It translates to CASCLEAGGTEAFF.